The T cell receptor beta chain described here comes from a study of cytomegalovirus exposure and HLA in healthy donors. Details on this clone: Antigen: not known.

Both 60 Vbeta primers and 13 Jbeta primers went into the PCR. Method: immunoSEQ multiplex PCR; TCRdb's copy keeps in-frame clones and lacks some. The top ten clones hold roughly 6% of a sample with more than 45,000 clones, about 70% of them seen once. This CDR3 contains 16 residues. Trimming removed 0 bases from V and 6 bases from J, with 16 bases in between. CDR1 and CDR2 (germline): MGHRA, YSYEKL. Points from the study as a whole: It was reported that the classifier diagnosed cytomegalovirus status with high specificity and sensitivity in both the original and validation cohorts. CMV antigen specificity was confirmed in vitro for a few CMV-associated chains. Equally common other TCR beta chains were less clonally expanded than HLA-associated ones, a later analysis found.

The sequenced material came from PBMCs. The chain uses TRBV4-1 and TRBJ2-3, with D perhaps TRBD2 (6 bases). This TCR came from a man aged 30-40 years in good health and CMV-seronegative. For the CDR3, the DNA is TGCGCCAGCAGCCAAGAGGGACTGGGGAACGGGGATACGCAGTATTTT. Encoded protein: CASSQEGLGNGDTQYF.